The present TCR beta chain was sequenced within a study of early T cells in non-severe SARS-CoV-2 infection. On the study more broadly: Chains were unpaired, as sequencing was done on bulk RNA from unsorted whole blood.

Unique molecular identifiers tagged individual cDNA molecules. TCRdb called the 5' RACE reads again in MiXCR, with one record for every CDR3 protein. This repertoire shows tens of thousands of distinct CDR3 sequences, approximately 6.5% found once; its top ten account for around 20%. This clonotype showed up many times. Its target is unknown. At one end the junction does not follow the germline gene, possibly because of a read error. CDR3 size: 16 residues. CDR1 and CDR2 from the germline V gene are DFQATT and SNEGSKA (reference sequence). Whole-study results and caveats: VDJdb matching, biased toward anti-spike CD8 responses, missed private and CD4 specificities.

This specimen was whole blood, taken at baseline. The TCR sequence derives from an adult who was a healthcare worker with PCR-confirmed SARS-CoV-2 infection or an uninfected control (not recorded which). The chain employs TRBV20-1 and TRBJ2-2, with D tentatively TRBD2 (5 bases). This chain's CDR3 is CSARDNVLGNAGELFF. Here the CDR3 DNA reads TGCAGTGCTAGAGATAATGTACTCGGGAACGCCGGGGAGCTGTTTTTT.